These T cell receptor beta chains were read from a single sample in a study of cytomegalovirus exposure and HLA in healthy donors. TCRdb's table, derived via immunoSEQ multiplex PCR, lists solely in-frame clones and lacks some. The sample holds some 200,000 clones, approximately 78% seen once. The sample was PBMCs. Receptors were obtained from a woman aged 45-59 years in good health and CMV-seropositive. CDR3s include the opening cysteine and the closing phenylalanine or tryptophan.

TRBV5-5,CASSRLQDTFEAFF
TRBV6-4,CASSEYESTDTQYF
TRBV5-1,CASSSEGQGSGEQYF
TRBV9,CASSVGGQGADEQFF
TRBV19,CASTIGTSGADTQYF
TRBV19,CASSSQTSGATGELFF
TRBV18,CASSPPGQGADYGYTF
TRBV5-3,CARRSDLMGQGYTIYF
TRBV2,CASSSEFRQPQHF
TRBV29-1,CSVGDSYEQYF
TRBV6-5,CASSSQGYAEAFF
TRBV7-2,CASWGGNNNEQFF
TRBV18,CASSPKGKRPGANVLTF
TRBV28,CASSLVGSEGIRELFF
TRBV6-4,CASSENGLRGYTF
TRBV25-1,CASSEGGVPGGSYEQYF
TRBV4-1,CASSQDGGTGEQYF
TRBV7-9,CASSPLPPQETQYF
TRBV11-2,CASKGGGLNTEAFF
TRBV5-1,CASSLVADTQYF
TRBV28,CASSQKRTSVTDTQYF
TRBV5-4,CASSLPTGGRWFF
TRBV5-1,CASSLSSGGSTDTQYF
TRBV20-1,CSASDILQYF
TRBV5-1,CASSRFSGANVLTF
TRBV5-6,CASSLRQGNYGYTF
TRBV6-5,CASSYSPRGPTNEQFF
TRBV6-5,CASKRGHRANEQFF
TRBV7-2,CASSLAQGRYEQYF
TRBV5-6,CASSFLTGGRTEAFF
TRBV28,CASSHYEQYF
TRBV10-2,CASSESQDVSETQYF
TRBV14,CASSQTGSYEQYF
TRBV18,CASSKGQGDANTEAFF
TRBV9,CASSGGTKISGANVLTF
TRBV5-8,CASSSFDRGTQYF
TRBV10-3,CAITAEFYSGNTIYF
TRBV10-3,CAIRGTGSALAEAFF
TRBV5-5,CASRGGDEKLFF
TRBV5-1,CASSAGSGQPQHF
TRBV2,CASSEIPTRTGTQYF
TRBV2,CASSETGRETQYF
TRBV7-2,CASSLAPTEARRSYNSPLHF